This T cell receptor (beta chain) was observed in a study of low-dose radiotherapy and immunotherapy resistance in tumors. Background on the study: Patients were given intravenous nivolumab 240 mg every two weeks plus ipilimumab 1 mg/kg every six weeks.

In this sample, this clonotype turned up many times. Both TCRalpha and TCRbeta chains were reverse transcribed with V-gene-specific primers. TCR amplification involved 20 to 25 PCR cycles with a constant-region primer and V-primer adapter. One entry per CDR3 protein, called by TCRdb with MiXCR from the reads. The sample holds 57,000 or so distinct CDR3 sequences, 20% to 25% seen once. The time point here: before trial treatment. The donors' regimen was nivolumab, ipilimumab, aspirin, low-dose cyclophosphamide and low-dose radiotherapy. Patients deemed eligible presented with advanced solid tumors lacking tumor-infiltrating lymphocytes. CDR1 is MDHEN, CDR2 SYDVKM, per germline. This CDR3 contains 15 residues. The junction had 11 bases not matched to a gene; V was cut back by 7 bases and J by 7 bases.

This rearrangement joins TRBV28 to TRBJ2-1, with 9 bases lining up with TRBD2. This sequence originates from a male donor with prostate cancer. The sample in question was PBMCs, obtained before treatment. CDR3 coding DNA: TGTGCCAGCACCGGGACTAGCAGGTCTCTTAATGAGCAGTTCTTC. It specifies CASTGTSRSLNEQFF. Complete variable domain (other parts from reference TRBV28 and TRBJ2-1): DVKVTQSSRYLVKRTGEKVFLECVQDMDHENMFWYRQDPGLGLRLIYFSYDVKMKEKGDIPEGYSVSREKKERFSLILESASTNQTSMYLCASTGTSRSLNEQFFGPGTRLTVL.